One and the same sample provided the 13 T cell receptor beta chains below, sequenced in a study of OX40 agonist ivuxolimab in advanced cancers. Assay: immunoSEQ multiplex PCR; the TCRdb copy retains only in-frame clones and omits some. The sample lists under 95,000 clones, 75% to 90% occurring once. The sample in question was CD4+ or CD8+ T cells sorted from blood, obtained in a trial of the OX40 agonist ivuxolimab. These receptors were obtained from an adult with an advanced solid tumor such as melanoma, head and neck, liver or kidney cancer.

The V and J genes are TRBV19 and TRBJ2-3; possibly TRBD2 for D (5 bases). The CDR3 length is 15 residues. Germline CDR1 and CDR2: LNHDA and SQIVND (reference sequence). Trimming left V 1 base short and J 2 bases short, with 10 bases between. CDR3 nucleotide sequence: TGTGCCAGTAGTATAGGAAGGAGGATCACAGATACGCAGTATTTT. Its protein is CASSIGRRITDTQYF.

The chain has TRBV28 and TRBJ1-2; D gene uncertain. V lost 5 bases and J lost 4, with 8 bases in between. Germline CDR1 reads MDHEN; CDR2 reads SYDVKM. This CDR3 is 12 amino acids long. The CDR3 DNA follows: TGTGCCAGCAGTGAGACAACCTATGGCTACACCTTC. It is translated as CASSETTYGYTF.

The CDR3 sequence: CASSSGQADTEAFF. CDR3 nucleotides: TGTGCCAGCAGTTCGGGACAGGCCGACACTGAAGCTTTCTTT. The chain is built from TRBV28 and TRBJ1-1; 8 nucleotides agree with TRBD1. V dropped 4 bases and J dropped 3; count of bases not matched to a gene: 4. Germline V gene data show CDR1 as MDHEN and CDR2 as SYDVKM. CDR3 length equals 14 residues.

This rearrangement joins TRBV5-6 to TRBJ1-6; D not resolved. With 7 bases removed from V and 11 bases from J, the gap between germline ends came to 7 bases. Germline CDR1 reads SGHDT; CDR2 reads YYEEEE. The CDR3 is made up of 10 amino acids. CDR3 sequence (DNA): TGTGCCAGCCCTAGGGCACCCCTCCACTTT. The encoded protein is CASPRAPLHF.

This CDR3 reads CASSAGTGGTDTQYF. In nucleotides, the CDR3 is TGTGCCAGCAGCGCAGGGACAGGGGGGACAGATACGCAGTATTTT. The gene calls are TRBV2 and TRBJ2-3; TRBD1 agrees at 11 bases. The CDR3 is made up of 15 amino acids. CDR1 is SNHLY and CDR2 is FYNNEI in the germline V gene. Germline trimming cut 6 bases from V and 3 bases from J; bases unmatched to any gene: 5.

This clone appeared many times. The CDR3 DNA sequence: TGTGCCAGCAGTAATACCATAGCTGGGTTAGGCCGTGGAGGCTACACCTTC. It specifies CASSNTIAGLGRGGYTF. V usage is TRBV7-2 and J usage is TRBJ1-2; unclear D gene. The V and J ends lost 6 bases and 8 bases respectively, with 28 bases between them. The CDR3 contains 17 residues. The germline gives CDR1 SGHTA, CDR2 FQGNSA. Filled out from reference TRBV7-2 and TRBJ1-2, the complete variable domain reads GAGVSQSPSNKVTEKGKDVELRCDPISGHTALYWYRQSLGQGLEFLIYFQGNSAPDKSGLPSDRFSAERTGGSVSTLTIQRTQQEDSAVYLCASSNTIAGLGRGGYTFGSGTRLTVV.

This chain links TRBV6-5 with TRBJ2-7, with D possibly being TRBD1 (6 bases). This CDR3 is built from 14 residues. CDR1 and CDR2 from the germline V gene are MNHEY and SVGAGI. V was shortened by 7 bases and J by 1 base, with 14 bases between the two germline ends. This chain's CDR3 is CASNRDGPSYEQYF. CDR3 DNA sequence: TGTGCCAGCAACAGGGACGGACCTTCCTACGAGCAGTACTTC.

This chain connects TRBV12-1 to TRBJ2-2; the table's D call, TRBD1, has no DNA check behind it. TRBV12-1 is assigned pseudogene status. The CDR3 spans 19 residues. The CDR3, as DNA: TGTGCCAGCAGCTTTAACGGACAGGGGGCGAATGCCCTCACCGGGGAGCTGTTTTTT. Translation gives CASSFNGQGANALTGELFF.

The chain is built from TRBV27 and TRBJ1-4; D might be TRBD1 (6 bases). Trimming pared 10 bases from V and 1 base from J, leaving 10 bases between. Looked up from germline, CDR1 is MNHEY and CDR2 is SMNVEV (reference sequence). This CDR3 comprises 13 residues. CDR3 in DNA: TGTGCCACCAGGGGCAGAACTAATGAAAAACTGTTTTTT. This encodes CATRGRTNEKLFF.

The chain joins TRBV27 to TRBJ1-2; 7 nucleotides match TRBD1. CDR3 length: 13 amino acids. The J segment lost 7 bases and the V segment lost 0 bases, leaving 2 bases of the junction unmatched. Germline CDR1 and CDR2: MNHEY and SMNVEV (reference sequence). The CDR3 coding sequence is TGTGCCAGCAGTTTATCAGGGGGCAGTGGCTACACCTTC. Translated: CASSLSGGSGYTF.

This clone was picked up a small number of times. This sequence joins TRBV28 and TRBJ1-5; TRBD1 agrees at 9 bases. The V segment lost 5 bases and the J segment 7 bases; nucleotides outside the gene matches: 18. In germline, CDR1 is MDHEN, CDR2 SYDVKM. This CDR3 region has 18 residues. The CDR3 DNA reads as TGTGCCAGCAGTCCAGACCCGGCACAGGGGGCTGGGTGGCAGCCCCAGCATTTT. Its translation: CASSPDPAQGAGWQPQHF.

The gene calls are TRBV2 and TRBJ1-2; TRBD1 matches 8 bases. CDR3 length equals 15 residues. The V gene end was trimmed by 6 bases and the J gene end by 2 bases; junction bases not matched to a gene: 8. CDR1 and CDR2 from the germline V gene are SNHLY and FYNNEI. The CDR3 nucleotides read TGTGCCAGCAGGCGCATAAGGACAGGGAACTATGGCTACACCTTC. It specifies CASRRIRTGNYGYTF. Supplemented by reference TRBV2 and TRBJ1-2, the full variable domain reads EPEVTQTPSHQVTQMGQEVILRCVPISNHLYFYWYRQILGQKVEFLVSFYNNEISEKSEIFDDQFSVERPDGSNFTLKIRSTKLEDSAMYFCASRRIRTGNYGYTFGSGTRLTVV.

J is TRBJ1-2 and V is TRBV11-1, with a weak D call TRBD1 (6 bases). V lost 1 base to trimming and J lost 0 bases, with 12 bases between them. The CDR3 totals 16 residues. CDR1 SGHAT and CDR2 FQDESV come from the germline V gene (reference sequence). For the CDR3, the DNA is TGTGCCAGCAGCTTAGATGCAGGGGCCGCTAACTATGGCTACACCTTC. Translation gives CASSLDAGAANYGYTF.